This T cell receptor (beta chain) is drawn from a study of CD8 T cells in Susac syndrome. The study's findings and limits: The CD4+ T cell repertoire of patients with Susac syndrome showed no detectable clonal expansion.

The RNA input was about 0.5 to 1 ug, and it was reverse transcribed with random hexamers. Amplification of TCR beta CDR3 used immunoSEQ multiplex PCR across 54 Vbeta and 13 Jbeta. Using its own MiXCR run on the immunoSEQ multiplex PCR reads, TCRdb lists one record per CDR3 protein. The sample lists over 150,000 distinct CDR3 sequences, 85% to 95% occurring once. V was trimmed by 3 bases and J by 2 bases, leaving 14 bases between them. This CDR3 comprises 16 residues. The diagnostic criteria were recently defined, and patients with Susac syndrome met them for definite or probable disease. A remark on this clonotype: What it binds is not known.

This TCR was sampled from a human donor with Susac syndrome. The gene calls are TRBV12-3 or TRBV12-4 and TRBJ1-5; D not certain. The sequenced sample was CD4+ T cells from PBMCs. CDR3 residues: CASSLSNQARNQPQHF. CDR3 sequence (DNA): TGTGCCAGCAGTTTGAGTAATCAGGCGCGCAATCAGCCCCAGCATTTT.